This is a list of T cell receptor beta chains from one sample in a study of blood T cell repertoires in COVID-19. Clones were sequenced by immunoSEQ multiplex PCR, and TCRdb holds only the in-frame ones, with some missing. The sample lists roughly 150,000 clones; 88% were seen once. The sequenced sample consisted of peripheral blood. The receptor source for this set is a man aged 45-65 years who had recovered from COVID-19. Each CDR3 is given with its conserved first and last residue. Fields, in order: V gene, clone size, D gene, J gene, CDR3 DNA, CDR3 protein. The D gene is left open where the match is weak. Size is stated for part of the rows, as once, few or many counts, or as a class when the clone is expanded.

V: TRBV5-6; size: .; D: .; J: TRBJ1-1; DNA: TGTGCCAGCAGCTTGAAAGGGACAATGAACACTGAAGCTTTCTTT; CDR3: CASSLKGTMNTEAFF
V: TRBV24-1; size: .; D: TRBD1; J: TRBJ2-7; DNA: TGTGCCACCAGTGAGGCCGGGACAGGGTATTACGAGCAGTACTTC; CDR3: CATSEAGTGYYEQYF
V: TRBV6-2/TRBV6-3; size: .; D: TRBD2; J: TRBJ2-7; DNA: TGTGCCAGCAGTTACAGGACTAGCGGGGTCTACGAGCAGTACTTC; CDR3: CASSYRTSGVYEQYF
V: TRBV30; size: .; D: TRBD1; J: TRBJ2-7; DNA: TGTGCCTGGATACCCGGTGGGACAGGGGGGGGCGAGCAGTACTTC; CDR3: CAWIPGGTGGGEQYF
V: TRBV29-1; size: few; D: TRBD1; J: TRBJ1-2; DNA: TGCAGCGTTGAAGGGGGACAGGGGATTTATAACTATGGCTACACCTTC; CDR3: CSVEGGQGIYNYGYTF
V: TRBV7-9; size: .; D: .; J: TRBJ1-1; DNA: TGTGCCAGCAGCTTAGAGGGTGGGGCAGTAGCTTTCTTT; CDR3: CASSLEGGAVAFF
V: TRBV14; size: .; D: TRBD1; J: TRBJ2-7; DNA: TGTGCCAGCAGCGAGATACAGGGGGTACCCGAGCAGTACTTC; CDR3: CASSEIQGVPEQYF
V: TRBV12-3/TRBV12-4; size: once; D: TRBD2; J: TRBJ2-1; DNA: TGTGCCAGCAGTCCTAGCGGGAATGAGCAGTTCTTC; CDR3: CASSPSGNEQFF
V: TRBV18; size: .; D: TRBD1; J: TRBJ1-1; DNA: TGTGCCAGCTCAACCGGGACAGGAGCAAACACTGAAGCTTTCTTT; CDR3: CASSTGTGANTEAFF
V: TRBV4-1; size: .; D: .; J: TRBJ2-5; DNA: TGCGCCAGCAGCCACCCCTGGGGCGAAGAGACCCAGTACTTC; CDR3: CASSHPWGEETQYF
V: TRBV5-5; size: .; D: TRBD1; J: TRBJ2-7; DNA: TGTGCCAGCAGTTCCCTCCGGGACAGGGCCTACGAGCAGTACTTC; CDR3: CASSSLRDRAYEQYF
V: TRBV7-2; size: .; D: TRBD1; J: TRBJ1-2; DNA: TGTGCCAGCAGAACCAGTACAGGGGGCTATGGCTACACCTTC; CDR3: CASRTSTGGYGYTF
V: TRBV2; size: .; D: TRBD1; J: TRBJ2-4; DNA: TGTGCCAGCAGGGCTAGACAGGGTAGGGACATTCAGTACTTC; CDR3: CASRARQGRDIQYF
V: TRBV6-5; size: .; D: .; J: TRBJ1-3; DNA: TGTGCCAGCAGCCCAACAGGGAACTCTGGAAACACCATATATTTT; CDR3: CASSPTGNSGNTIYF
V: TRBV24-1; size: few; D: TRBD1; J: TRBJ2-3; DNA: TGTGCCACCAGTGTGGCAGGGGGCCTTACAGATACGCAGTATTTT; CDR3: CATSVAGGLTDTQYF
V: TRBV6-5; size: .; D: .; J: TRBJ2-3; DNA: TGTGCCAGCGGCCTGCAGACGGGGACGCAGTATTTT; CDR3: CASGLQTGTQYF
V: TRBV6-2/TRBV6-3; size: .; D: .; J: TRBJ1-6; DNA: TGTGCCAGCAGTTACGACAACCGGAATAATTCACCCCTCCACTTT; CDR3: CASSYDNRNNSPLHF
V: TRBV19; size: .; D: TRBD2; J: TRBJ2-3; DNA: TGTGCCAGTAGCCGGGGACTAGCGGGAGCCCCCAAAGATACGCAGTATTTT; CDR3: CASSRGLAGAPKDTQYF
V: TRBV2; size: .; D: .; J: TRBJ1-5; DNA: TGTGCCAGCAGGGAACAGGGTACGGGCAATCAGCCCCAGCATTTT; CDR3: CASREQGTGNQPQHF
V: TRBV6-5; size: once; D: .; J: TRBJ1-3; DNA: TGTGCCAGCAGTCCAGGGCCTGGAAACACCATATATTTT; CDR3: CASSPGPGNTIYF
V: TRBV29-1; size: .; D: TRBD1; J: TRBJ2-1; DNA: TGCAGCGCAATGGGACAGGGGTCCTACAATGAGCAGTTCTTC; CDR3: CSAMGQGSYNEQFF
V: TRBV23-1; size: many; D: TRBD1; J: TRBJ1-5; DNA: TGCGCCAGCAGTCAGACCCGGGACAGGTCACACCATCAGCCCCAGCATTTT; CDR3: CASSQTRDRSHHQPQHF
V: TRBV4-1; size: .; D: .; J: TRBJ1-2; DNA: TGCGCCAGCAGCCAGGACGCGCAGGGCCTCTATGGCTACACCTTC; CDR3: CASSQDAQGLYGYTF
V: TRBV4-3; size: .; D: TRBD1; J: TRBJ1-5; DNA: TGCGCCAGCAGCCAACGGACCGGGACAGGGTTTCAGCCCCAGCATTTT; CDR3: CASSQRTGTGFQPQHF
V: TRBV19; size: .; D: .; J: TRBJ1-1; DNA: TGTGCCAGTAGTGACCCCCCGTGGGCGTCTATGAACACTGAAGCTTTCTTT; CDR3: CASSDPPWASMNTEAFF
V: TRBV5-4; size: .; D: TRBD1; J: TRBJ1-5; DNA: TGTGCCAGCAGCCCCGGGACAGGGGACAATCAGCCCCAGCATTTT; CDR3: CASSPGTGDNQPQHF
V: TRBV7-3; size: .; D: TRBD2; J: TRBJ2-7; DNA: TGTGCCAGCAGCTCGGCCTCTAGCGGGTCTGGGGAGCAGTACTTC; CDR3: CASSSASSGSGEQYF
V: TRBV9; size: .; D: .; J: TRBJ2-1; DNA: TGTGCCAGCAGCGTAGAGGTGGGAGTTGCTGGGAATGAGCAGTTCTTC; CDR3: CASSVEVGVAGNEQFF
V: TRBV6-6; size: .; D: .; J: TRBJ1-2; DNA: TGTGCCAGCAGTTACTCGAAGGGGCCCTATGGCTACACCTTC; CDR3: CASSYSKGPYGYTF
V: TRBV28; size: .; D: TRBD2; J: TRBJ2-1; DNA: TGTGCCAGCAGTACTGGACTAGCGGAGGTCTACAATGAGCAGTTCTTC; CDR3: CASSTGLAEVYNEQFF
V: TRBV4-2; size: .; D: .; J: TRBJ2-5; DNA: TGTGCCAGCAGCCACCCGGGGGTGGAGACCCAGTACTTC; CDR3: CASSHPGVETQYF
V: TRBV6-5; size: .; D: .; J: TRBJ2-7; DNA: TGTGCCAGCACCCCCCCCGGCGGGGCCTACGAGCAGTACTTC; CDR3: CASTPPGGAYEQYF
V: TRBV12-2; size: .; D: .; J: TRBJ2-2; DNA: TGTGCAAGTAGGGTAGGGACTAGCGGGAGAAGGGCGCACACCGGGGAGCTGTTTTTT; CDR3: CASRVGTSGRRAHTGELFF
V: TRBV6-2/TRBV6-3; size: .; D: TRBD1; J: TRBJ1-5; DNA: TGTGCCAGCAGTTGGCAATCGACAGGGGGGAAGAGCAATCAGCCCCAGCATTTT; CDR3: CASSWQSTGGKSNQPQHF
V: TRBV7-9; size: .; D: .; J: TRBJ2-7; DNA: TGTGCCAGCAGCTTAATGGGAGCCTACGAGCAGTACTTC; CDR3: CASSLMGAYEQYF
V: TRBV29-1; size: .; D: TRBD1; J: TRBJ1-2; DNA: TGCAGCGTAAGGGGTGGGACAGGGGGCAAAGGGAACTATGGCTACACCTTC; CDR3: CSVRGGTGGKGNYGYTF
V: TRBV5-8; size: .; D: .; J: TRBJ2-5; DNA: TGTGCCAGCGGGCCCCTCGGTGAGACCCAGTACTTC; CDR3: CASGPLGETQYF
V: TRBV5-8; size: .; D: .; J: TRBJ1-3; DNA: TGTGCCAGCAACGAACGACTTCGGGGATTCTCTGGAAACACCATATATTTT; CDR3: CASNERLRGFSGNTIYF
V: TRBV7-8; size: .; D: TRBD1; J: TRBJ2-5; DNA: TGTGCCAGCAGCTTAGACAGGGGTTGGCAAGAGACCCAGTACTTC; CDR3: CASSLDRGWQETQYF
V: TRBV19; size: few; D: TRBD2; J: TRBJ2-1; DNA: TGTGCCAGTAGTAGAGTAGCGGGGGGTTACAATGAGCAGTTCTTC; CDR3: CASSRVAGGYNEQFF
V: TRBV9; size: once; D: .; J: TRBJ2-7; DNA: TGTGCCAGCAGCGTAGAAGTTGGCGGCGAGCAGTACTTC; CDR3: CASSVEVGGEQYF